These 17 T cell receptor beta chains came from one sample sequenced in a study of T cell responses to AZD1222 COVID-19 vaccine. Produced via immunoSEQ multiplex PCR; TCRdb's table is partial and in-frame only. This sample carries roughly 130,000 clones, 88% of them seen once, and the ten largest clones take 18%. The sequenced sample was peripheral blood, obtained on day 0 of MenACWY control vaccination. These receptors all come from an adult in good health.

The chain uses TRBV12-3 or TRBV12-4 and TRBJ1-1; the D is unclear. V dropped 2 bases and J dropped 4 bases, with 5 bases sitting between them. This CDR3 spans 12 amino acids. The CDR3 DNA reads as TGTGCCAGCAGTTTAAGCAGCACTGAAGCTTTCTTT. Protein sequence: CASSLSSTEAFF.

The chain is built from TRBV3-1 (or the pseudogene TRBV3-2) and TRBJ2-7; 7 positions match TRBD2. CDR1 is LGHDT, CDR2 YNNKEL, per germline (reference sequence). Trimming at V came to 4 bases and at J to 2 bases, leaving 5 bases not matched to a gene. This CDR3 contains 14 residues. CDR3 sequence: CASSPWTSTYEQYF. CDR3 DNA: TGTGCCAGCAGCCCGTGGACTAGTACCTACGAGCAGTACTTC.

The CDR3: CASSSLGSGYEQYF. CDR3 coding DNA: TGTGCCAGCAGCTCGCTAGGTAGTGGATACGAGCAGTACTTC. The rearrangement links TRBV6-5 to TRBJ2-7, with D unclear. With 6 bases removed from V and 4 bases from J, the gap between germline ends came to 16 bases. The CDR3 contains 14 residues. Germline values: CDR1 MNHEY, CDR2 SVGAGI.

The rearrangement uses TRBV30 and TRBJ2-2; D gene unclear. CDR1 is GTSNPN, CDR2 SVGIG, per germline (reference sequence). This CDR3 has 13 amino acids. V was pared by 1 base and J by 1 base, with 4 bases between. The CDR3 DNA is TGTGCCTGGAGTGCCAGGAACACCGGGGAGCTGTTTTTT. The encoded protein is CAWSARNTGELFF.

The chain employs TRBV30 and TRBJ2-5, with a weak D call TRBD1 (6 bases). CDR3 length equals 15 residues. The germline CDR1 and CDR2 sequences are GTSNPN and SVGIG (reference sequence). V lost 0 bases and J 5 bases, leaving 16 bases between the germline ends. CDR3 DNA: TGTGCCTGGAGTGTACTGGCAGGGGCGTGGGAGACCCAGTACTTC. This gives the protein CAWSVLAGAWETQYF.

This chain uses TRBV5-1 with TRBJ2-7; the D is unclear. From germline, CDR1 is SGHRS and CDR2 YFSETQ. Trimming left V 0 bases short and J 5 bases short, with 15 bases between. This CDR3 region has 15 residues. CDR3 protein: CASSLETSKRHEQYF. CDR3 DNA sequence: TGCGCCAGCAGCTTGGAGACCTCCAAACGTCACGAGCAGTACTTC.

The chain recombines TRBV28 with TRBJ2-6, with D hard to call. Looked up from germline, CDR1 is MDHEN and CDR2 is SYDVKM. The CDR3 sequence is 15 residues long. The germline V and J ends were trimmed by 6 bases and 1 base, with 10 bases remaining between them. The CDR3 loop reads CASSPPESGANVLTF. The CDR3 DNA reads as TGTGCCAGCAGCCCCCCGGAATCTGGGGCCAACGTCCTGACTTTC. The entire variable domain, with the rest obtained from reference TRBV28 and TRBJ2-6, is as follows: DVKVTQSSRYLVKRTGEKVFLECVQDMDHENMFWYRQDPGLGLRLIYFSYDVKMKEKGDIPEGYSVSREKKERFSLILESASTNQTSMYLCASSPPESGANVLTFGAGSRLTVL.

V is TRBV29-1 and J is TRBJ2-7; 7 bases match TRBD2. J gave up 3 bases and V 4 bases, and 3 bases lay outside the gene matches. CDR1 is SQVTM and CDR2 is ANQGSEA in the germline V gene. The CDR3 has 12 residues. CDR3 amino acids: CSVGSGNYEQYF. For the CDR3, the DNA is TGCAGCGTTGGGAGCGGGAACTACGAGCAGTACTTC.

The chain joins TRBV20-1 to TRBJ2-5; D remains unclear. Germline V CDR1 and CDR2: DFQATT, SNEGSKA (reference sequence). The CDR3 has 10 amino acids. V was shortened by 6 bases and J by 0 bases, with 2 bases between the two germline ends. The chain's CDR3 is CSAYQETQYF. CDR3 DNA: TGCAGTGCATACCAAGAGACCCAGTACTTC.

V usage is TRBV7-3 and J usage is TRBJ2-1, with D tentatively TRBD1 (6 bases). From germline, CDR1 is SGHTA and CDR2 FQGTGA. The CDR3 is made up of 15 amino acids. V lost 5 bases to trimming and J lost 2 bases, with 13 bases between them. The CDR3 bases are TGTGCCAGCAGCCCAACAGGGTTTCCCTACAATGAGCAGTTCTTC. Amino acids: CASSPTGFPYNEQFF.

In this sample, this clone turned up once. The CDR3 loop is CASSMIFHPPKNIQYF. CDR3 DNA sequence: TGTGCCAGTAGTATGATCTTCCATCCCCCCAAAAACATTCAGTACTTC. V is TRBV19 and J is TRBJ2-4; no reliable D call. The CDR3 length is 16 residues. Trimming shortened V by 3 bases and J by 2 bases, and 14 bases separated the two germline ends. Germline CDR1 is LNHDA and CDR2 is SQIVND (reference sequence).

The V gene is TRBV5-4, the J gene TRBJ1-4; 7 bases match TRBD1. Trimming took 4 bases from V and 5 from J; bases not matched to a gene: 5. CDR3 length: 14 residues. Germline V CDR1 and CDR2: SGHNT, YYREEE (reference sequence). CDR3 amino acids: CASSPGQTNEKLFF. CDR3 in DNA: TGTGCCAGCAGCCCGGGACAGACGAATGAAAAACTGTTTTTT.

V is TRBV28 and J is TRBJ2-7, with TRBD2 matching over 10 bases. The CDR3 is 15 amino acids. Germline trimming cut 5 bases from V and 2 bases from J; bases unmatched to any gene: 6. From germline, CDR1 is MDHEN and CDR2 SYDVKM. The CDR3 DNA is TGTGCCAGCAGTACCGCCGGGACTAGCGCCTACGAGCAGTACTTC. Its translation is CASSTAGTSAYEQYF.

The V and J genes are TRBV2 and TRBJ2-7; D uncertain. The CDR3 sequence is 12 residues long. Germline V gives CDR1 SNHLY, CDR2 FYNNEI. With 7 bases removed from V and 2 bases from J, the gap between germline ends came to 9 bases. The CDR3: CASTLATYEQYF. DNA of the CDR3: TGTGCCAGCACTCTGGCGACCTACGAGCAGTACTTC.

The rearrangement uses TRBV6-5 and TRBJ2-7, with no clear D. Germline V gene sequence: CDR1 MNHEY, CDR2 SVGAGI. The CDR3 runs to 15 residues. Deletions cut 6 bases from V and 3 bases from J, with 18 bases between. CDR3 amino acids: CASSAPGSLLYEQYF. Written as DNA, the CDR3 is TGTGCCAGCAGCGCGCCCGGCAGCTTGCTCTACGAGCAGTACTTC.

The rearrangement uses TRBV5-1 and TRBJ2-2, with TRBD2 matching over 12 bases. CDR3 length: 18 amino acids. V was clipped by 0 bases and J by 5 bases; unmatched bases: 8. Germline V CDR1 and CDR2: SGHRS, YFSETQ. The CDR3 spells CASSLGASGRAWTGELFF. The CDR3 nucleotides are TGCGCCAGCAGCTTGGGCGCTAGCGGGAGGGCCTGGACCGGGGAGCTGTTTTTT.

This chain connects TRBV9 to TRBJ1-2; 9 bases align to TRBD1. V was pared by 3 bases and J by 0 bases, with 12 bases of the junction left unmatched. The V gene's germline CDR1 is SGDLS and CDR2 YYNGEE. This CDR3 region has 18 residues. The CDR3 protein is CASSDSGTGTPANYGYTF. DNA for the CDR3: TGTGCCAGCAGCGACTCCGGGACAGGGACCCCAGCTAACTATGGCTACACCTTC.